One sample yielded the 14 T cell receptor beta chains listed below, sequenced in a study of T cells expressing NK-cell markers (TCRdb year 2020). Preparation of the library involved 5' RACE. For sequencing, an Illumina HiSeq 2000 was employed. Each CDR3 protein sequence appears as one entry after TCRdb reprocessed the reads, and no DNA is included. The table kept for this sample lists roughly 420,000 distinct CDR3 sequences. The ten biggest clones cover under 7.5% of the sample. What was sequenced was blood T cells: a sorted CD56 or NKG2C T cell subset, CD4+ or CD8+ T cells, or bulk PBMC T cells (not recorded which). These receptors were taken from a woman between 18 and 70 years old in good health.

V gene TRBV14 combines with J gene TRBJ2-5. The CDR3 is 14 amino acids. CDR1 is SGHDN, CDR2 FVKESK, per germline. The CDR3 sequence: CASSQDPRQETQYF.

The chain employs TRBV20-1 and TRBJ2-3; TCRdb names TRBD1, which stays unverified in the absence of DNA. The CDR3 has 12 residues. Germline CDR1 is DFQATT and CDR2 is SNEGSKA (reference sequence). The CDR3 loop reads CSATPPTDTQYF.

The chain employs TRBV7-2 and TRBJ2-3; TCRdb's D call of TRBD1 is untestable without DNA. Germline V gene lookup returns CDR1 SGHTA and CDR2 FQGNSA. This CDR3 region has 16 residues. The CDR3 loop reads CASSQRQGGLQRTQYF.

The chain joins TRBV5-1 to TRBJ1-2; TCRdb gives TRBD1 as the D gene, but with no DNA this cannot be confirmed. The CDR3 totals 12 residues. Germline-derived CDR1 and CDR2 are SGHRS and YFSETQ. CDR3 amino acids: CASSPSGGGYTF.

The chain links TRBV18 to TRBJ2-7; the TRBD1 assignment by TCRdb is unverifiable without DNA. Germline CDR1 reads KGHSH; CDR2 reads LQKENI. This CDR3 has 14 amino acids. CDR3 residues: CASSPFTQAGEQYF.

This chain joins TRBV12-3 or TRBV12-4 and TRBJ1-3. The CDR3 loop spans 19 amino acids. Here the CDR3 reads CASSPSPPSRVWTGNTIYF.

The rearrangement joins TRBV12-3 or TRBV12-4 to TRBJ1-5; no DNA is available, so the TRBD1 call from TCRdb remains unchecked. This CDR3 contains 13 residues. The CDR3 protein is CASSSPLNQPQHF.

CDR3 residues: CASTVRGLASTGELFF. The chain carries TRBV6-2 or TRBV6-3 and TRBJ2-2; TCRdb indicates TRBD2, and absent DNA this call remains unverified. This CDR3 is 16 amino acids long. The V gene's germline CDR1 is MNHEY and CDR2 SVGEGT.

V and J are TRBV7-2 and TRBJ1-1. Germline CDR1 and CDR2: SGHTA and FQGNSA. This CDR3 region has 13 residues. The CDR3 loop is CASSLKSTLGAFF. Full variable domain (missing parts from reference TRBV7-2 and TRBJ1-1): GAGVSQSPSNKVTEKGKDVELRCDPISGHTALYWYRQSLGQGLEFLIYFQGNSAPDKSGLPSDRFSAERTGGSVSTLTIQRTQQEDSAVYLCASSLKSTLGAFFGQGTRLTVV.

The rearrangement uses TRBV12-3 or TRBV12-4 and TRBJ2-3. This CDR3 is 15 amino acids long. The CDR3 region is CASSSERGRADTQYF.

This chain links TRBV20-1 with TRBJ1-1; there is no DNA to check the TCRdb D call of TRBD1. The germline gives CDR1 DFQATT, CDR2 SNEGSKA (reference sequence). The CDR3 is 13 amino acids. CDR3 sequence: CSARDRVGTEAFF.

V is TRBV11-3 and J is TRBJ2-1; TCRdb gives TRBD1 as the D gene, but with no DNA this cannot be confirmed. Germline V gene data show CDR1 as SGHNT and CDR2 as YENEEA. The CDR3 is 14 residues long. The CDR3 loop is CASSARGQGYEQFF.

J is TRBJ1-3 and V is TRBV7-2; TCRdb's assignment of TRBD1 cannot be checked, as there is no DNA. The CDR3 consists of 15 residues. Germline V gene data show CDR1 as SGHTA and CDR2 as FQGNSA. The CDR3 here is CASRHGQGVVGAIYF.

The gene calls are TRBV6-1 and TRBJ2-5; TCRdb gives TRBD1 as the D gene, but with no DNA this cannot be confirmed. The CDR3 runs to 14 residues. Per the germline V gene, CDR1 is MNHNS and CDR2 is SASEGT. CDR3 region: CATNDLDRDETQYF.